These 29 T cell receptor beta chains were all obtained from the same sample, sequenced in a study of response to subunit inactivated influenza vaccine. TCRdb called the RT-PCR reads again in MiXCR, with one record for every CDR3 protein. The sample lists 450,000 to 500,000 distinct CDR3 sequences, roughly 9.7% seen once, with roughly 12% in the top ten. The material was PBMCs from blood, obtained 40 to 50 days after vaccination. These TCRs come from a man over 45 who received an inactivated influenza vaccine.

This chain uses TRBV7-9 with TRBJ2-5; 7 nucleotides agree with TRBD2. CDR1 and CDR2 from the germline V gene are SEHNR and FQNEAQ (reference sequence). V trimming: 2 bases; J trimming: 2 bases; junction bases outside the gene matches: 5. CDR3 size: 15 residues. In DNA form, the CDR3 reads TGTGCCAGCAGCTTAATTCGGCGGGGGCAAGAGACCCAGTACTTC. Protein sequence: CASSLIRRGQETQYF.

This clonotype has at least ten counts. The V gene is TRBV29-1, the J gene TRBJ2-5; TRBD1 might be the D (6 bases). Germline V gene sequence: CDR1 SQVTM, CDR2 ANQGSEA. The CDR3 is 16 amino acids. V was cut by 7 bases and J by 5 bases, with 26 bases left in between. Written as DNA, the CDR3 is TGCAGCGCCCAGAAGGACAGTGGAGTTCCCCGGGAGACCCAGTACTTC. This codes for CSAQKDSGVPRETQYF.

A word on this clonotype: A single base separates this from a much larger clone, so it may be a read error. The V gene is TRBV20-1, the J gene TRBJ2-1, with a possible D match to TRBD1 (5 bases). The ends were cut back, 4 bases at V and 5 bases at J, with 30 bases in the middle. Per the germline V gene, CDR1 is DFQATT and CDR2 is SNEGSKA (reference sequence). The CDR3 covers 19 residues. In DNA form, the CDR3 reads TGCAGTGCTAAAGTTTTTAGTTCGATAGGGGCCGAACGGAACAATGAGCAGTTCTTC. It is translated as CSAKVFSSIGAERNNEQFF.

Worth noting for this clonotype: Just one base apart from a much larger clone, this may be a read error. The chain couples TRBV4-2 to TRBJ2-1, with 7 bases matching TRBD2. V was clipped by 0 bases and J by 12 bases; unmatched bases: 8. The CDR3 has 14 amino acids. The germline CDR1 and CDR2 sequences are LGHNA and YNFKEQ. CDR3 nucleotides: TGTGCCAGCAGCCAAGATCCAGGGAGGGTTGTGCAGTTCTTC. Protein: CASSQDPGRVVQFF.

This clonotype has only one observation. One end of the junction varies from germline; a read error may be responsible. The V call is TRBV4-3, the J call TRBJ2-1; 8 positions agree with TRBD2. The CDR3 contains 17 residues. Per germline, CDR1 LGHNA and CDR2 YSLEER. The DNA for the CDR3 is TGCGCCAGCAGCCAAGATAGGGCTAGCGGGTCGTACAATGAGCACTTCTTC. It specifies CASSQDRASGSYNEHFF.

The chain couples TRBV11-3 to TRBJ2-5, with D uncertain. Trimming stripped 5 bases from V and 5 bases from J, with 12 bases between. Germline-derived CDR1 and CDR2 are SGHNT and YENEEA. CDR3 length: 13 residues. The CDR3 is CASSTEWSETQYF. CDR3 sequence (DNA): TGTGCCAGCAGCACCGAGTGGTCGGAGACCCAGTACTTC.

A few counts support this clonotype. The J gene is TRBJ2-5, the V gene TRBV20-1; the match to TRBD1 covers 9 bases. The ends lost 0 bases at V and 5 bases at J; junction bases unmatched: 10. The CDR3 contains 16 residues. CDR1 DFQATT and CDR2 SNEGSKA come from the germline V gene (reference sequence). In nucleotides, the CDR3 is TGCAGTGCTAGAGATTATCCGACAGGGGGTTCGGAGACCCAGTACTTC. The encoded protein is CSARDYPTGGSETQYF.

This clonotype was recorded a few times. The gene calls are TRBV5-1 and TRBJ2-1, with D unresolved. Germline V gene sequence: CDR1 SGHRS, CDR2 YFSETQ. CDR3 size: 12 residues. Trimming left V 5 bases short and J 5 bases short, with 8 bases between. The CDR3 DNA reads TGCGCCAGCAGGAGGACCAACAATGAGCAGTTCTTC. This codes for CASRRTNNEQFF.

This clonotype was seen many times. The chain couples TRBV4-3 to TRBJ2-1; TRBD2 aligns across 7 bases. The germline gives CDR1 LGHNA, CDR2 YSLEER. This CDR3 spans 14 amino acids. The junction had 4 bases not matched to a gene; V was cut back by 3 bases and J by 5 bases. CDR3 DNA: TGCGCCAGCAGCCAGTCAGCGGGGAACAATGAGCAGTTCTTC. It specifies CASSQSAGNNEQFF.

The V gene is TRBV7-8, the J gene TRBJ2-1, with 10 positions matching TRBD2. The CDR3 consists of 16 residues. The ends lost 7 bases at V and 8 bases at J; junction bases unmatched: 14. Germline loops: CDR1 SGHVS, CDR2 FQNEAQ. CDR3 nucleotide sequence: TGTGCCAGCACCCAAGGGGCTAGCGGGGGTGGAGATGAGCAGTTCTTC. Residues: CASTQGASGGGDEQFF.

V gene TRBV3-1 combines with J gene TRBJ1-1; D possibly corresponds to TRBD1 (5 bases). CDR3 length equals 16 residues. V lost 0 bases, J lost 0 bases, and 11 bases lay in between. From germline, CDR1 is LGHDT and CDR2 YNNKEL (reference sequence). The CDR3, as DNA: TGTGCCAGCAGCCAAGATGGTGAGGGGATGAACACTGAAGCTTTCTTT. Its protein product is CASSQDGEGMNTEAFF.

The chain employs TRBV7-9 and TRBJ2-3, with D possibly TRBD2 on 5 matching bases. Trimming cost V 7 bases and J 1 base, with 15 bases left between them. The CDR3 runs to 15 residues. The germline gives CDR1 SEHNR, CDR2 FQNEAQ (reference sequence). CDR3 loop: CASKMGGLGTDTQYF. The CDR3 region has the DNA TGTGCCAGCAAAATGGGCGGGTTGGGCACAGATACGCAGTATTTT.

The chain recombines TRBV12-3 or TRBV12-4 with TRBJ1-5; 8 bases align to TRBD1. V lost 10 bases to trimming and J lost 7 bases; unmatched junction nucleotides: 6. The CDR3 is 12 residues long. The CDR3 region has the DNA TGTGCCACCAAGGCAGGGGGCCAGCCCCAGCATTTT. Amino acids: CATKAGGQPQHF.

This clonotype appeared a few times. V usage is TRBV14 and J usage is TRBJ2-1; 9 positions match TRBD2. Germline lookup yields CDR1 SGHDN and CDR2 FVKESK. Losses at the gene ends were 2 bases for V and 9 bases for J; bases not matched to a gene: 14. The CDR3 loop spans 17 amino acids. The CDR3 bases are TGTGCCAGCAGCCAAACTACTTGGACTAGCGCCCAGGGTGAGCAGTTCTTC. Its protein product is CASSQTTWTSAQGEQFF.

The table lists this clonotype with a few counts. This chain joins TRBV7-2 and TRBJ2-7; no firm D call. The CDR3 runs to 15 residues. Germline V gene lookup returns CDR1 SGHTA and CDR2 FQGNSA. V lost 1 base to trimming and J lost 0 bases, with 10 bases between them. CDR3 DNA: TGTGCCAGCAGCTTAGGGGCGGCCAGCTCCTACGAGCAGTACTTC. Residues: CASSLGAASSYEQYF.

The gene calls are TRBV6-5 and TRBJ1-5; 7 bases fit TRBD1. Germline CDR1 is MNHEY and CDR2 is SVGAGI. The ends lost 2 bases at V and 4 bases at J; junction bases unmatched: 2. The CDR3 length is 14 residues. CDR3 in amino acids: CASSYDRENQPQHF. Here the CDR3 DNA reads TGTGCCAGCAGTTACGACAGGGAGAATCAGCCCCAGCATTTT.

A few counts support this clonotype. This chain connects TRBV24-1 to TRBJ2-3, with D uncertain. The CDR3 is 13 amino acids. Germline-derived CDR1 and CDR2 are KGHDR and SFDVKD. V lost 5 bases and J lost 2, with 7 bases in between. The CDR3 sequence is CATSAPVTDTQYF. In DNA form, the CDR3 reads TGTGCCACCAGTGCACCTGTCACAGATACGCAGTATTTT.

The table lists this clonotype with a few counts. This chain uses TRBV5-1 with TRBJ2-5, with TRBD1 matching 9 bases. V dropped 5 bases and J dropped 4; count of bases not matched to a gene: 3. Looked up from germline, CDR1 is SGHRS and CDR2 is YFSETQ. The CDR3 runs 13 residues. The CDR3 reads CASRTGGRETQYF. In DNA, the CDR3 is TGCGCCAGCAGGACAGGGGGACGAGAGACCCAGTACTTC.

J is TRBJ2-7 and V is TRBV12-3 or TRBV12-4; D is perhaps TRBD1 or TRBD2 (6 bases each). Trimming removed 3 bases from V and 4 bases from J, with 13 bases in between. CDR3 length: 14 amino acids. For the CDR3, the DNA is TGTGCCAGCAGTTTGGGGGGCACACGTTACGAGCAGTACTTC. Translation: CASSLGGTRYEQYF.

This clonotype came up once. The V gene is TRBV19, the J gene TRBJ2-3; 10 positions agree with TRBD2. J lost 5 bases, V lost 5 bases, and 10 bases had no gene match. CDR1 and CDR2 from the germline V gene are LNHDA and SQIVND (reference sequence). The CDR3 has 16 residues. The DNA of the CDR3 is TGTGCCAGTAGTCCTAAGCGGGAGGGCCCTAGAGATACGCAGTATTTT. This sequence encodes CASSPKREGPRDTQYF.

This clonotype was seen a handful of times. The CDR3 sequence is CASSRTSGREFNYGYTF. The CDR3 nucleotides read TGTGCCAGCAGCCGTACCTCCGGCAGGGAATTTAACTATGGCTACACCTTC. The V gene is TRBV6-2 or TRBV6-3, the J gene TRBJ1-2; perhaps TRBD1 as D (5 bases). V was pared by 6 bases and J by 1 base, with 21 bases between. The CDR3 extends over 17 amino acids. Germline V lookup: CDR1 MNHEY, CDR2 SVGEGT.

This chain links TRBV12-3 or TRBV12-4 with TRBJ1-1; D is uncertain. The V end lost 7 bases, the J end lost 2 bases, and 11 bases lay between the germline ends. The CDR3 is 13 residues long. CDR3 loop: CASTLQRNTEAFF. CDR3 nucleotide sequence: TGTGCCAGCACCCTCCAGAGAAACACTGAAGCTTTCTTT.

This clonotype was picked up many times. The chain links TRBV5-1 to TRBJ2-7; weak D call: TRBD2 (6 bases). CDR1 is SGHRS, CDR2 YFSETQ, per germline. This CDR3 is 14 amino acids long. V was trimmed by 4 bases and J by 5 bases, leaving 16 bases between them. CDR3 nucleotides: TGCGCCAGCAGCGGCGAGACTAGTTACAACGAGCAGTACTTC. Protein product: CASSGETSYNEQYF. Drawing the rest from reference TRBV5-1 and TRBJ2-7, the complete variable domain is KAGVTQTPRYLIKTRGQQVTLSCSPISGHRSVSWYQQTPGQGLQFLFEYFSETQRNKGNFPGRFSGRQFSNSRSEMNVSTLELGDSALYLCASSGETSYNEQYFGPGTRLTVT.

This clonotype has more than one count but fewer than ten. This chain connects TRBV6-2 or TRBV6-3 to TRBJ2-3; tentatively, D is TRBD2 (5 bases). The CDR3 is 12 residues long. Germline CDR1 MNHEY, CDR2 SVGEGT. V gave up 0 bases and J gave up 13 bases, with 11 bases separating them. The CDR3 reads CASSYSTRRKYF. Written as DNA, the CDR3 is TGTGCCAGCAGTTACTCCACTAGAAGGAAGTATTTT.

The CDR3 sequence is CASSLPGGVRTQYF. The CDR3 DNA reads TGTGCCAGCAGCCTACCGGGTGGAGTAAGGACCCAGTACTTC. J is TRBJ2-5 and V is TRBV3-1; no clear D. V lost 4 bases, J lost 7 bases, and 16 bases lay in between. This CDR3 has 14 amino acids. The V gene's germline CDR1 is LGHDT and CDR2 YNNKEL (reference sequence).

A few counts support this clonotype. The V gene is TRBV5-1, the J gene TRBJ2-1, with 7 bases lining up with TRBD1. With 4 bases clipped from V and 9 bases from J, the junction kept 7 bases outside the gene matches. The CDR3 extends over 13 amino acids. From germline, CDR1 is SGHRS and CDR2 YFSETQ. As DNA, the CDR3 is TGCGCCAGCAGCAAAGACAGGGTGGCTGAGCAGTTCTTC. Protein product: CASSKDRVAEQFF.

CDR3 DNA: TGCGCCAGCAGCCAAGCGGTGGGGGGGCAAACCGGGGAGCTGTTTTTT. Amino acid sequence: CASSQAVGGQTGELFF. V is TRBV4-3 and J is TRBJ2-2, with a weak D call TRBD2 (7 bases). CDR1 is LGHNA, CDR2 YSLEER, per germline. The CDR3 length is 16 residues. Trimming pared 1 base from V and 5 bases from J, leaving 14 bases between.

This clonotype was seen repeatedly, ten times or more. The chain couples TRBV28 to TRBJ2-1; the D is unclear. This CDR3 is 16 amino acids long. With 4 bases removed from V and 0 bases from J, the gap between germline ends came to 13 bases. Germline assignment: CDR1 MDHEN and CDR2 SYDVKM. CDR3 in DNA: TGTGCCAGCAGTTCGTACTGGGAAAGCTCCTACAATGAGCAGTTCTTC. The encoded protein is CASSSYWESSYNEQFF.

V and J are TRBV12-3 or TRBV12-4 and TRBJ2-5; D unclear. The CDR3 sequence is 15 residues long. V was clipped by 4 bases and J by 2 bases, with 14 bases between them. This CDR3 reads CASSSPSGSQETQYF. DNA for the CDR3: TGTGCCAGCAGTTCCCCGTCCGGGTCTCAAGAGACCCAGTACTTC.